This passage covers 20 T cell receptor beta chains from one sample sequenced in a study of control samples from healthy donors and cancer patients (dated by TCRdb to about 2020). Libraries were built with the immunoSEQ multiplex PCR assay. Here the immuneACCESS table is served through TCRdb, limited to in-frame sequences with V and J called. Missing clones are a known gap in these copies; in checked studies unresolved V genes cover under half, and the rest lacks a known reason. Counted in this sample were around 94,000 clones; about 86% of them appeared once. Jointly, the top ten make up 0.95% to 1.5% of the sample. The sequenced sample consisted of blood. Receptors originate from a woman in her 50s in good health.

CDR3 coding DNA: TGTGCCAGCAGTTTTAACCCTCCGGCCAGGGAACTTTCACCCCTCCACTTT. This encodes CASSFNPPARELSPLHF. The V call is TRBV27, the J call TRBJ1-6, with a possible D match to TRBD1 (5 bases). V was pared by 3 bases and J by 9 bases, with 21 bases between. Per the germline V gene, CDR1 is MNHEY and CDR2 is SMNVEV (reference sequence). The CDR3 is made up of 17 amino acids.

This chain uses TRBV28 with TRBJ1-5; TRBD1 agrees at 8 bases. The trim removed 4 bases at V and 6 bases at J, leaving 2 bases unmatched. The CDR3 consists of 13 residues. CDR1 is MDHEN, CDR2 SYDVKM, per germline. CDR3 region: CASSSGGVQPQHF. The CDR3 DNA follows: TGTGCCAGCAGTTCAGGGGGCGTTCAGCCCCAGCATTTT. Supplemented by reference TRBV28 and TRBJ1-5, the full variable domain reads DVKVTQSSRYLVKRTGEKVFLECVQDMDHENMFWYRQDPGLGLRLIYFSYDVKMKEKGDIPEGYSVSREKKERFSLILESASTNQTSMYLCASSSGGVQPQHFGDGTRLSIL.

The chain employs TRBV7-9 and TRBJ1-3; D remains ambiguous. Germline CDR1 and CDR2: SEHNR and FQNEAQ (reference sequence). V shed 1 base and J shed 10 bases, with 11 bases lying between them. The CDR3 extends over 13 amino acids. CDR3 sequence (DNA): TGTGCCAGCAGCTTAGGGACCCCCGGGACCATATATTTT. Protein sequence: CASSLGTPGTIYF.

This clone has more than one count but fewer than ten. The rearrangement uses TRBV29-1 and TRBJ1-2; possible D gene TRBD1, 5 bases. Looked up from germline, CDR1 is SQVTM and CDR2 is ANQGSEA. Trimming took 4 bases from V and 8 from J, leaving 17 bases between them. This CDR3 is 13 amino acids long. The CDR3 reads CSVVRGGKGGYTF. The CDR3 region has the DNA TGCAGCGTTGTAAGGGGCGGGAAGGGGGGCTACACCTTC. The full variable domain, rest sourced from reference TRBV29-1 and TRBJ1-2, is SAVISQKPSRDICQRGTSLTIQCQVDSQVTMMFWYRQQPGQSLTLIATANQGSEATYESGFVIDKFPISRPNLTFSTLTVSNMSPEDSSIYLCSVVRGGKGGYTFGSGTRLTVV.

The chain couples TRBV19 to TRBJ2-1; the D is unclear. CDR1 and CDR2 (germline): LNHDA, SQIVND (reference sequence). This CDR3 has 13 amino acids. The V and J ends lost 6 bases and 8 bases respectively, with 14 bases between them. The CDR3 here is CASRGNPSDEQFF. The CDR3 coding sequence is TGTGCCAGTAGAGGAAATCCTTCGGATGAGCAGTTCTTC.

This chain uses TRBV7-2 with TRBJ2-7; 7 bases are a match to TRBD1. From germline, CDR1 is SGHTA and CDR2 FQGNSA. The V segment lost 5 bases and the J segment 5 bases; nucleotides outside the gene matches: 12. There are 15 residues in the CDR3. CDR3 sequence reads: CASSPALNRGHEQYF. As DNA, the CDR3 is TGTGCCAGCAGCCCAGCCTTGAACAGGGGCCACGAGCAGTACTTC.

Here the CDR3 reads CASSANIDSPLHF. The CDR3 DNA sequence: TGTGCCAGCAGCGCGAACATAGATTCACCCCTCCACTTT. The rearrangement joins TRBV9 to TRBJ1-6; D is unclear. The germline V and J ends were trimmed by 3 bases and 8 bases, with 9 bases remaining between them. There are 13 residues in the CDR3. Per germline, CDR1 SGDLS and CDR2 YYNGEE.

J is TRBJ2-7 and V is TRBV15; 9 bases map to TRBD1. The germline V gene has CDR1 LNHNV and CDR2 YYDKDF (reference sequence). The CDR3 spans 16 residues. V lost 0 bases, J lost 2 bases, and 5 bases stayed unmatched. For the CDR3, the DNA is TGTGCCACCAGCAGAGAAGCTGGGGACAGGGCCTACGAGCAGTACTTC. It codes for CATSREAGDRAYEQYF.

The chain recombines TRBV19 with TRBJ2-3, with 7 bases matching TRBD1. This CDR3 region has 13 residues. Germline assignment: CDR1 LNHDA and CDR2 SQIVND (reference sequence). The trim removed 6 bases at V and 4 bases at J, leaving 4 bases unmatched. The CDR3 is CASRRQGSDTQYF. For the CDR3, the DNA is TGTGCCAGTAGACGACAGGGCTCAGATACGCAGTATTTT.

The chain combines TRBV3-1 (or the pseudogene TRBV3-2) with TRBJ1-5, with D possibly TRBD1 on 5 matching bases. With 4 bases removed from V and 7 bases from J, the gap between germline ends came to 11 bases. The CDR3 spans 13 residues. The germline gives CDR1 LGHDT, CDR2 YNNKEL (reference sequence). CDR3 sequence (DNA): TGTGCCAGCAGCCCCAGGGCGGGGCAGCCCCAGCATTTT. Translating it yields CASSPRAGQPQHF.

V is TRBV7-9 and J is TRBJ2-3; 10 bases map to TRBD2. Germline loops: CDR1 SEHNR, CDR2 FQNEAQ (reference sequence). The trim removed 8 bases at V and 3 bases at J, leaving 2 bases unmatched. The CDR3 loop spans 13 amino acids. The CDR3 loop reads CASLLAGTDTQYF. Written as DNA, the CDR3 is TGTGCCAGCTTACTAGCGGGAACAGATACGCAGTATTTT.

The chain combines TRBV18 with TRBJ1-5; D unclear. Germline CDR1 is KGHSH and CDR2 is LQKENI. V was trimmed by 10 bases and J by 4 bases, leaving 5 bases between them. The CDR3 sequence is 10 residues long. The CDR3 reads CATLNQPQHF. CDR3 nucleotide sequence: TGTGCCACCCTAAATCAGCCCCAGCATTTT.

The chain recombines TRBV2 with TRBJ1-5; 7 bases align to TRBD1. The length of the CDR3 is 13 residues. Trimming took 6 bases from V and 5 from J; bases not matched to a gene: 4. Germline V gene data show CDR1 as SNHLY and CDR2 as FYNNEI. CDR3 in amino acids: CASRLDRDQPQHF. The CDR3 region has the DNA TGTGCCAGCAGACTAGACAGGGATCAGCCCCAGCATTTT.

The genes are TRBV3-1 (or the pseudogene TRBV3-2) and TRBJ2-2; TRBD2 matches at 7 bases. The germline gives CDR1 LGHDT, CDR2 YNNKEL (reference sequence). The CDR3 has 15 amino acids. V shed 5 bases and J 3 bases; nucleotides not matched to a gene: 6. CDR3 DNA sequence: TGTGCCAGCAGCAGTCAGCGGGGCTACACCGGGGAGCTGTTTTTT. Translated, it gives CASSSQRGYTGELFF.

The V gene is TRBV18, the J gene TRBJ2-7; D is perhaps TRBD1 (6 bases). This CDR3 comprises 14 residues. V was clipped by 4 bases and J by 1 base, with 11 bases between them. Per germline, CDR1 KGHSH and CDR2 LQKENI. The CDR3 reads CASSQGHLSYEQYF. The CDR3 DNA reads as TGTGCCAGCTCACAGGGACATCTGTCCTACGAGCAGTACTTC. Combining the CDR3 with reference TRBV18 and TRBJ2-7 gives the whole variable domain NAGVMQNPRHLVRRRGQEARLRCSPMKGHSHVYWYRQLPEEGLKFMVYLQKENIIDESGMPKERFSAEFPKEGPSILRIQQVVRGDSAAYFCASSQGHLSYEQYFGPGTRLTVT.

V gene TRBV7-2 combines with J gene TRBJ2-3, with no clear D. The V and J ends lost 4 bases and 6 bases respectively, with 14 bases between them. There are 14 residues in the CDR3. Germline CDR1 and CDR2: SGHTA and FQGNSA. The DNA of the CDR3 is TGTGCCAGCAGCTCACCCGGGTCCCCGGATACGCAGTATTTT. Encoded protein: CASSSPGSPDTQYF.

The chain carries TRBV28 and TRBJ1-5; D not resolved. Per the germline V gene, CDR1 is MDHEN and CDR2 is SYDVKM. CDR3 size: 13 residues. Deletions cut 6 bases from V and 7 bases from J, with 13 bases between. As DNA, the CDR3 is TGTGCCAGCAGGGCGGGCAGGCCCCAGCCCCAGCATTTT. Amino acids: CASRAGRPQPQHF.

Remarks on this clone: The junction departs from germline at one end; a sequencing error may be responsible. The chain recombines TRBV6-6 with TRBJ1-5, with D possibly matching TRBD1 (5 bases). Germline V CDR1 and CDR2: MNHNY, SVGAGI (reference sequence). CDR3 length: 16 amino acids. Here the CDR3 reads CVSSRGPRGSNQPQHF. The CDR3 nucleotides read TGTGTCAGCAGCCGGGGACCACGAGGTAGCAATCAGCCCCAGCATTTT.

V and J are TRBV7-2 and TRBJ2-2; D remains unclear. CDR1 and CDR2 from the germline V gene are SGHTA and FQGNSA. Trimming pared 4 bases from V and 3 bases from J, leaving 0 bases between. The CDR3 runs to 11 residues. DNA of the CDR3: TGTGCCAGCAGCTACACCGGGGAGCTGTTTTTT. This sequence encodes CASSYTGELFF.

The sample holds one count of this clone. The CDR3 DNA sequence: TGTGCCAGCAGTTTATGGGGTCAGGCTGGAAACACCATATATTTT. This translates into CASSLWGQAGNTIYF. The V and J genes are TRBV28 and TRBJ1-3; D unclear. V lost 0 bases, J lost 2 bases, and 8 bases lay in between. The CDR3 consists of 15 residues. Germline assignment: CDR1 MDHEN and CDR2 SYDVKM. Drawing the rest from reference TRBV28 and TRBJ1-3, the complete variable domain is DVKVTQSSRYLVKRTGEKVFLECVQDMDHENMFWYRQDPGLGLRLIYFSYDVKMKEKGDIPEGYSVSREKKERFSLILESASTNQTSMYLCASSLWGQAGNTIYFGEGSWLTVV.